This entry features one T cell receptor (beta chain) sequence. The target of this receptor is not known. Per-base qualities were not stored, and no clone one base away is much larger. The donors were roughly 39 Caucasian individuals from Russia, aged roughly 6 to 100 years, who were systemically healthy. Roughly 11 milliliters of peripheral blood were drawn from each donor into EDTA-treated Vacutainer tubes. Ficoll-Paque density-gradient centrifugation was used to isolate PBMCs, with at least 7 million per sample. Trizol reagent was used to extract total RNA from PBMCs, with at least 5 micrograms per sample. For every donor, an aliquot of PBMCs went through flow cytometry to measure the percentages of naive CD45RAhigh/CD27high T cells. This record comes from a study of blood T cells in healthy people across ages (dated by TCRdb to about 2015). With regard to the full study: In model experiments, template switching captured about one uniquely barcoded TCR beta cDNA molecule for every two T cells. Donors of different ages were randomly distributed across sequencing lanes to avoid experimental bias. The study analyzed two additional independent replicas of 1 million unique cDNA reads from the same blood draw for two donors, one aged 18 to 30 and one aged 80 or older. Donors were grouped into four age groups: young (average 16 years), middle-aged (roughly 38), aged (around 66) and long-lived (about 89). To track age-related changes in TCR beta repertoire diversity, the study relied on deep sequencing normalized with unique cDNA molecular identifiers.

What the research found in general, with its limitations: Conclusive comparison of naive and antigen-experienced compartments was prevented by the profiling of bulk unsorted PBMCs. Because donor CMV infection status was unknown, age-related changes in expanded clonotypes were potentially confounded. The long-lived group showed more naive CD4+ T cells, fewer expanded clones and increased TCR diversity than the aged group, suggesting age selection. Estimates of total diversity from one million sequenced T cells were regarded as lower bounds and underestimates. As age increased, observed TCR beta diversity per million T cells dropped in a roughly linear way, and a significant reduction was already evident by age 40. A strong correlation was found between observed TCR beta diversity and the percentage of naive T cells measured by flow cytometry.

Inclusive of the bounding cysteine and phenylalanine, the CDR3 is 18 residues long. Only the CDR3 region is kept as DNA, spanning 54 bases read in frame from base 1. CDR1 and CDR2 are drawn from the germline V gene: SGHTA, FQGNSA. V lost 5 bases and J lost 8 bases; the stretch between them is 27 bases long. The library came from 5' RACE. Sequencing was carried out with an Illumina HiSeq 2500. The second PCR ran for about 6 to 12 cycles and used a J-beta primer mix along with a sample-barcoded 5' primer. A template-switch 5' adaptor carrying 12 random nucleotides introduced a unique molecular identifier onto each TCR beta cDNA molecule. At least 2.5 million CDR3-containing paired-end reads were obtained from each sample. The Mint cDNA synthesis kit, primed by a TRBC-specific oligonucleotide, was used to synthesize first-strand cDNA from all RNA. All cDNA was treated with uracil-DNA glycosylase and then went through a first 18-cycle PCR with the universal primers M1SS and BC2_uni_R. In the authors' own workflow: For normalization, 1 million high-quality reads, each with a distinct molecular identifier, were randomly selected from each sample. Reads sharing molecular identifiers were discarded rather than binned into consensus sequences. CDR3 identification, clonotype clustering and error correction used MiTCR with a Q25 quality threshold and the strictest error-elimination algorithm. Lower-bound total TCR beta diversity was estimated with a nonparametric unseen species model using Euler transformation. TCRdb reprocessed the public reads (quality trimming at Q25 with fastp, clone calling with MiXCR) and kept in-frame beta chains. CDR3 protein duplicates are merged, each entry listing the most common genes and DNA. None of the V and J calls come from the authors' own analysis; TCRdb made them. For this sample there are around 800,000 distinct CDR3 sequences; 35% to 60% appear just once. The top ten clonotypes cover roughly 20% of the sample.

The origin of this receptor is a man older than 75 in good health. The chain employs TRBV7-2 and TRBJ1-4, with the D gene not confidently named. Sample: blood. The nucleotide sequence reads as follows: TGTGCCAGCAGCCCTCGTGGAGGCGTAGGCCCCCGGGAAGAAAAACTGTTTTTT. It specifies CASSPRGGVGPREEKLFF.